This T cell receptor beta chain was obtained from a study of cytomegalovirus exposure and HLA in healthy donors. PCR used 60 Vbeta primers and 13 Jbeta primers. Some clones are missing from TCRdb's copy, which holds only in-frame ones; the method was immunoSEQ multiplex PCR. The sample has about 300,000 clones, 86% seen once. A remark on this clone: What it recognizes is unknown.

V was cut by 0 bases and J by 10 bases, with 19 bases left in between. The CDR3 sequence is 17 residues long. Germline loops: CDR1 SEHNR, CDR2 FQNEAQ (reference sequence). Findings and limits, study-wide: In a later analysis, TCR beta V- and J-gene trimming showed a link to a missense DCLRE1C variant. Reports indicate that TCR beta sequences accurately predicted the HLA-A and HLA-B alleles of most subjects.

Nominal health characterized the donors when sampled, though unrecorded immune exposures were likely. The sequenced material came from PBMCs. This TCR derives from a man aged 35-49 years in good health and CMV-seropositive. The rearrangement links TRBV7-9 to TRBJ1-6; D possibly corresponds to TRBD1 (6 bases). The CDR3 loop is CASSLAPDRLRGSPLHF. The DNA of the CDR3 is TGTGCCAGCAGCTTAGCGCCGGACAGACTCCGAGGGTCACCCCTCCACTTT.